The rows below give T cell receptor beta chains drawn from one sample of a study of spatial heterogeneity in lung cancer. TCRdb independently ran MiXCR on the 5' RACE reads; one entry per CDR3 protein. The sample carries more than 20,000 distinct CDR3 sequences, approximately 5.8% recorded once. The starting material was PBMCs, obtained at surgery. The receptors originated from a male donor with early-stage non-small cell lung cancer. Each CDR3 is given with its conserved first and last residue. Fields, in order: V gene, J gene, clone size, CDR3 length, D gene, CDR3 protein, CDR3 DNA. D genes are given only for firm matches. Part of the rows lack a size; the others show once, few, many or a class for expanded clones.

TRBV7-8	TRBJ1-5	many	13	-	CASSFGGGQPQHF	TGTGCCAGCAGCTTCGGGGGTGGGCAGCCCCAGCATTTT
TRBV4-1	TRBJ2-7	-	15	-	CASSQSGTGSYEQYF	TGCGCCAGCAGCCAGTCCGGGACGGGAAGCTACGAGCAGTACTTC
TRBV27	TRBJ2-7	many	13	-	CASSPTSQWEQYF	TGTGCCAGCAGTCCTACTTCCCAGTGGGAGCAGTACTTC
TRBV18	TRBJ2-5	-	17	TRBD1	CASSRSSDRGRKETQYF	TGTGCCAGCTCACGGAGCTCGGACAGGGGAAGAAAAGAGACCCAGTACTTC
TRBV6-1	TRBJ1-5	many	14	-	CASSEWVSNQPQHF	TGTGCCAGCAGTGAATGGGTTAGCAATCAGCCCCAGCATTTT
TRBV6-6	TRBJ2-7	many	13	TRBD2	CASRTSGRDEQYF	TGTGCCAGCCGAACTAGCGGGAGGGACGAGCAGTACTTC
TRBV12-3/TRBV12-4	TRBJ2-2	-	14	-	CASSPYGGTGELFF	TGTGCCAGCAGCCCCTATGGGGGCACCGGGGAGCTGTTTTTT
TRBV20-1	TRBJ2-7	few	12	-	CSAPYPTYEQYF	TGCAGTGCTCCCTACCCTACCTACGAGCAGTACTTC
TRBV15	TRBJ2-1	many	16	TRBD2	CATSRDPGLAGIEQFF	TGTGCCACCAGCAGAGATCCGGGACTAGCGGGGATCGAGCAGTTCTTC
TRBV5-1	TRBJ1-2	many	14	-	CASSPIRGLEGYTF	TGCGCCAGCAGCCCGATCCGGGGCCTTGAGGGCTACACCTTC
TRBV7-9	TRBJ1-5	many	15	TRBD1	CASSFDRGPNQPQHF	TGTGCCAGCAGCTTTGACAGGGGACCCAATCAGCCCCAGCATTTT
TRBV6-1	TRBJ2-3	medium-sized	16	TRBD2	CASSTRTSGDLDTQYF	TGTGCCAGCAGTACTCGGACTAGCGGGGACCTAGATACGCAGTATTTT
TRBV7-9	TRBJ2-2	many	16	-	CASSFVPGLTPGELFF	TGTGCCAGCAGCTTCGTTCCGGGGCTGACTCCCGGGGAGCTGTTTTTT
TRBV18	TRBJ1-3	-	15	-	CASSPQPVSGNTIYF	TGTGCCAGCTCACCGCAGCCAGTCTCTGGAAACACCATATATTTT
TRBV28	TRBJ1-5	few	14	-	CASSYSPGNQPQHF	TGTGCCAGCAGTTACTCCCCGGGCAATCAGCCCCAGCATTTT
TRBV11-3	TRBJ1-1	many	13	-	CASSLDGAGEAFF	TGTGCCAGCAGCTTAGATGGTGCAGGTGAAGCTTTCTTT
TRBV18	TRBJ1-5	few	14	-	CASSPNGFDQPQHF	TGTGCCAGCTCACCAAACGGTTTCGATCAGCCCCAGCATTTT
TRBV25-1	TRBJ1-1	many	15	TRBD1	CASSEWEGANTEAFF	TGTGCCAGCAGTGAATGGGAGGGGGCGAACACTGAAGCTTTCTTT
TRBV28	TRBJ2-1	few	15	TRBD2	CASSPASGGHNEQFF	TGTGCCAGCAGTCCGGCTAGCGGGGGGCACAATGAGCAGTTCTTC
TRBV6-5	TRBJ2-5	many	13	TRBD2	CASKSGAQETQYF	TGTGCCAGCAAGAGCGGGGCGCAAGAGACCCAGTACTTC
TRBV6-6	TRBJ2-7	few	15	TRBD1	CASSSRGQGQGEQYF	TGTGCCAGCAGTTCCCGGGGACAGGGCCAAGGCGAGCAGTACTTC
TRBV19	TRBJ1-5	many	16	-	CASSIVTGNSNQPQHF	TGTGCCAGTAGTATAGTGACGGGTAATAGCAATCAGCCCCAGCATTTT